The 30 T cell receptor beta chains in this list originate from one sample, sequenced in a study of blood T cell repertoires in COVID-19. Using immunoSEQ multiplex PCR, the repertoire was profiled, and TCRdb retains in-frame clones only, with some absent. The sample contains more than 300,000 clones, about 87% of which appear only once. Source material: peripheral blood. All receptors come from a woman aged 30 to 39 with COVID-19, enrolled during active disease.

The CDR3 protein is CASSLIGTTLYQETQYF. CDR3 nucleotide sequence: TGTGCCAGTAGTCTCATCGGGACTACCCTGTACCAAGAGACCCAGTACTTC. The chain is built from TRBV19 and TRBJ2-5; 7 nucleotides match TRBD2. CDR1 LNHDA and CDR2 SQIVND come from the germline V gene (reference sequence). The CDR3 is 17 residues long. V lost 5 bases to trimming and J lost 0 bases; unmatched junction nucleotides: 12.

CDR3 bases: TGTGCCAGCTCACCCCCCGGACTCAGCGAGCAGTACTTC. Residues: CASSPPGLSEQYF. The V call is TRBV18, the J call TRBJ2-7; D might be TRBD2 (5 bases). This CDR3 has 13 amino acids. Germline values: CDR1 KGHSH, CDR2 LQKENI. Between the trimmed V and J ends, which lost 3 bases and 6 bases, there was a span of 12 bases.

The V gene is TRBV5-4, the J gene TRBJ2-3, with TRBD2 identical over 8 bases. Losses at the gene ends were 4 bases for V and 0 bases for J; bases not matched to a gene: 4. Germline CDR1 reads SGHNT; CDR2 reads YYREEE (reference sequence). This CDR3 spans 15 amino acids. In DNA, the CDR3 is TGTGCCAGCAGCCCCGGGACTAGTAGCACAGATACGCAGTATTTT. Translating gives CASSPGTSSTDTQYF.

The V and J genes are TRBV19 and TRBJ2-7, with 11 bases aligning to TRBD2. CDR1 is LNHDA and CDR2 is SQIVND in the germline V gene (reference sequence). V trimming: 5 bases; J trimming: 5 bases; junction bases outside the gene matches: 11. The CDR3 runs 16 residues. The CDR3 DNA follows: TGTGCCAGTAGTCCCCGTCCGGGGACTAGCGGCAACGAGCAGTACTTC. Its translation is CASSPRPGTSGNEQYF.

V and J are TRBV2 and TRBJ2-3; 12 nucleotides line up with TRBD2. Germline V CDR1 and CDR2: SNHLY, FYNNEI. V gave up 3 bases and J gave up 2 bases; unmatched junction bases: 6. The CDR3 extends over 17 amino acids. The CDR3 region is CASSDLRLAGVTDTQYF. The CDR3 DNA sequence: TGTGCCAGCAGTGACCTACGACTAGCGGGAGTCACAGATACGCAGTATTTT. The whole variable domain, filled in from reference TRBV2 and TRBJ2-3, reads EPEVTQTPSHQVTQMGQEVILRCVPISNHLYFYWYRQILGQKVEFLVSFYNNEISEKSEIFDDQFSVERPDGSNFTLKIRSTKLEDSAMYFCASSDLRLAGVTDTQYFGPGTRLTVL.

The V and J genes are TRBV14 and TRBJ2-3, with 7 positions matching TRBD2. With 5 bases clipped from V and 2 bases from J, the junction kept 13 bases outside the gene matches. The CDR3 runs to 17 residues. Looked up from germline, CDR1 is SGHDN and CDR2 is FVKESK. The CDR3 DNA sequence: TGTGCCAGCAGCTCCCGGACTAGTAGCGGCCCCACAGATACGCAGTATTTT. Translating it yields CASSSRTSSGPTDTQYF.

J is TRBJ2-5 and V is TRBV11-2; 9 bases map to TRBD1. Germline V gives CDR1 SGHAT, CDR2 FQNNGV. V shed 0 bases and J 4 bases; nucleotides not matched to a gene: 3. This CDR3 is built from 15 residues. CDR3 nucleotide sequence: TGTGCCAGCAGCTTAGACCAGGGACAGGGAGAGACCCAGTACTTC. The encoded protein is CASSLDQGQGETQYF. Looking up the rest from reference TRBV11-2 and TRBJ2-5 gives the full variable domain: EAGVAQSPRYKIIEKRQSVAFWCNPISGHATLYWYQQILGQGPKLLIQFQNNGVVDDSQLPKDRFSAERLKGVDSTLKIQPAKLEDSAVYLCASSLDQGQGETQYFGPGTRLLVL.

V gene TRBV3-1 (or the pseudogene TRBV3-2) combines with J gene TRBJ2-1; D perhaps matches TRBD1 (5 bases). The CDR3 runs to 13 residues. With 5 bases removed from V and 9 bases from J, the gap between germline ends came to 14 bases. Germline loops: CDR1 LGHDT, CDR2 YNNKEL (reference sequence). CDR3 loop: CASSFLPGFEQFF. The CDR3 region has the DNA TGTGCCAGCAGCTTCCTCCCAGGGTTTGAGCAGTTCTTC.

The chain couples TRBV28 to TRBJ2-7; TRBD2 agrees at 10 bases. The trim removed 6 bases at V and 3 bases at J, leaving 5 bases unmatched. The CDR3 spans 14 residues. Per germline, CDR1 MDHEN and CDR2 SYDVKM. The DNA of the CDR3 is TGTGCCAGCAGCCCGAGCGGGAGGGTCTACGAGCAGTACTTC. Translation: CASSPSGRVYEQYF. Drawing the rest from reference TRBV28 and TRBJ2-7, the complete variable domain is DVKVTQSSRYLVKRTGEKVFLECVQDMDHENMFWYRQDPGLGLRLIYFSYDVKMKEKGDIPEGYSVSREKKERFSLILESASTNQTSMYLCASSPSGRVYEQYFGPGTRLTVT.

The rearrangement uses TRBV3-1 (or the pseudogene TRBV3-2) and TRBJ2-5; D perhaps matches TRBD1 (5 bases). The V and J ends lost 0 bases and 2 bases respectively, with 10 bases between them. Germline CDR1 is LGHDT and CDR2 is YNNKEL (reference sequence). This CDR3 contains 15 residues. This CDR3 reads CASSQEGRTQETQYF. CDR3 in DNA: TGTGCCAGCAGCCAAGAGGGCAGGACACAAGAGACCCAGTACTTC.

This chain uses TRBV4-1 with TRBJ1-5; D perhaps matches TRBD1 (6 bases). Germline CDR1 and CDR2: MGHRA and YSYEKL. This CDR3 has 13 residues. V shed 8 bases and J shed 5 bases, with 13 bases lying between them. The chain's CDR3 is CASSRQADQPQHF. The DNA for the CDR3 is TGCGCCAGCTCCCGACAGGCTGATCAGCCCCAGCATTTT.

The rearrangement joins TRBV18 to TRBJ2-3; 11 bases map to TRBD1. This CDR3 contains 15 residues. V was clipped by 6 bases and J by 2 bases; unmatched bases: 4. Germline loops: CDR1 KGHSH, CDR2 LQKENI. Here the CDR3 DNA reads TGTGCCAGCTCCCCGGGACAGGGGGTCACAGATACGCAGTATTTT. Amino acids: CASSPGQGVTDTQYF.

CDR3 DNA sequence: TGTGCCAGCAGCCCCCCCGAGGACAGTACCTACAATGAGCAGTTCTTC. It encodes CASSPPEDSTYNEQFF. The V call is TRBV6-2 or TRBV6-3, the J call TRBJ2-1, with TRBD1 as a possible D gene (6 bases). Deletions cut 6 bases from V and 2 bases from J, with 17 bases between. The CDR3 loop spans 16 amino acids. Looked up from germline, CDR1 is MNHEY and CDR2 is SVGEGT.

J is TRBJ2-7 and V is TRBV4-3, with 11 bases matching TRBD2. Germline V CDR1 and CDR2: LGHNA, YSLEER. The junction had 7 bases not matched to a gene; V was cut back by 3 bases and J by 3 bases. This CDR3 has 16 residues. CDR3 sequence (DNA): TGCGCCAGCAGCCAGGAGACCGGGACTAGCGGCTACGAGCAGTACTTC. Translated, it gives CASSQETGTSGYEQYF.

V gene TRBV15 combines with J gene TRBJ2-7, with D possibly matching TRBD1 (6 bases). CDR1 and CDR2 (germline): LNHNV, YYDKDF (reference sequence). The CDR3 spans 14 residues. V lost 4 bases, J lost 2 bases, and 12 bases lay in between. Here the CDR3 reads CATSKTRDTYEQYF. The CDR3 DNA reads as TGTGCCACCAGCAAAACCCGGGACACCTACGAGCAGTACTTC.

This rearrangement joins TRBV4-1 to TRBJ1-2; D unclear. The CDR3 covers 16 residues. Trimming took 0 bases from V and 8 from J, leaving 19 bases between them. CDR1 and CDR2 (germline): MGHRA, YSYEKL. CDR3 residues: CASSQDLSPYREGYTF. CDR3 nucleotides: TGCGCCAGCAGCCAAGACCTGTCCCCATACCGGGAAGGCTACACCTTC.

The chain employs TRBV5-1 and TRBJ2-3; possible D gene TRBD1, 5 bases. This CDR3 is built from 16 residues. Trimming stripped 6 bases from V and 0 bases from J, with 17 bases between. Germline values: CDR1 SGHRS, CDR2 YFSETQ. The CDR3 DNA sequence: TGCGCCAGCAAAAGAAGGGGCCTATCTAGCACAGATACGCAGTATTTT. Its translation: CASKRRGLSSTDTQYF. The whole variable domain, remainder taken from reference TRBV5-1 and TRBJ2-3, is KAGVTQTPRYLIKTRGQQVTLSCSPISGHRSVSWYQQTPGQGLQFLFEYFSETQRNKGNFPGRFSGRQFSNSRSEMNVSTLELGDSALYLCASKRRGLSSTDTQYFGPGTRLTVL.

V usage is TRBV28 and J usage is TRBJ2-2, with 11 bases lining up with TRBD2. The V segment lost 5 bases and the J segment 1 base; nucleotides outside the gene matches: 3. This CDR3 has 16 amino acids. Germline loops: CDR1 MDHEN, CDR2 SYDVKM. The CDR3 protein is CASSTGTSGNTGELFF. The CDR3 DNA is TGTGCCAGCAGTACCGGGACTAGCGGGAACACCGGGGAGCTGTTTTTT. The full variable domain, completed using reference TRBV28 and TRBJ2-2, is DVKVTQSSRYLVKRTGEKVFLECVQDMDHENMFWYRQDPGLGLRLIYFSYDVKMKEKGDIPEGYSVSREKKERFSLILESASTNQTSMYLCASSTGTSGNTGELFFGEGSRLTVL.

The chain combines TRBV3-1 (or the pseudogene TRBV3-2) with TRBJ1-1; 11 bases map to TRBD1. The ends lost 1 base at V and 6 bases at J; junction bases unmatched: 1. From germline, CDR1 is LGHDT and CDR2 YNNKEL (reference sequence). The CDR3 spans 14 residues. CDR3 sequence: CASSQGGQGAEAFF. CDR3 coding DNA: TGTGCCAGCAGCCAAGGGGGACAGGGGGCTGAAGCTTTCTTT.

The CDR3 protein is CASRRPQGYEQYF. The CDR3 DNA reads TGTGCCAGCAGGCGCCCTCAGGGCTACGAGCAGTACTTC. This chain connects TRBV28 to TRBJ2-7, with a tentative D call TRBD1 (5 bases). The V gene lost 6 bases and the J gene lost 3 bases, with 12 bases spanning the gap. Germline V gives CDR1 MDHEN, CDR2 SYDVKM. This CDR3 is built from 13 residues.

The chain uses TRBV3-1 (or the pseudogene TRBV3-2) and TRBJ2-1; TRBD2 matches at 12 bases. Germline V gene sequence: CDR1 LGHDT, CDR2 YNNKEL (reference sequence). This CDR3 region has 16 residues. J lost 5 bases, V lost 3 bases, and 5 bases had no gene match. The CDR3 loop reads CASSQSLAGGHNEQFF. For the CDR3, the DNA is TGTGCCAGCAGCCAGTCTCTAGCGGGAGGGCACAATGAGCAGTTCTTC.

This CDR3 is CASSEGTRPYNEQFF. The CDR3 DNA sequence: TGTGCCAGCAGCGAGGGGACTAGGCCATACAATGAGCAGTTCTTC. V is TRBV11-3 and J is TRBJ2-1, with 8 bases that match TRBD2. Germline CDR1 SGHNT, CDR2 YENEEA. Unmatched junction bases numbered 7, after V lost 5 bases and J lost 4 bases. CDR3 length: 15 residues.

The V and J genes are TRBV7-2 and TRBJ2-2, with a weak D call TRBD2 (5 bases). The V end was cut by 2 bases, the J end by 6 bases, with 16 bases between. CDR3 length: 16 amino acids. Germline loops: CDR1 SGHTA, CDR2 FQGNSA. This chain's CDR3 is CASSLRVGGLAGELFF. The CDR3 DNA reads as TGTGCCAGCAGCTTACGGGTAGGAGGTTTAGCCGGGGAGCTGTTTTTT.

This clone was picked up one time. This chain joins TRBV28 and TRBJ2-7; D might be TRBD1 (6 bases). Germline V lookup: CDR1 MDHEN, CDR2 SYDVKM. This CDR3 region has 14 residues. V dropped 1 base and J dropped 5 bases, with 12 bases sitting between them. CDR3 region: CASSLLGGINEQYF. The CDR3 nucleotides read TGTGCCAGCAGTTTATTAGGGGGTATTAACGAGCAGTACTTC.

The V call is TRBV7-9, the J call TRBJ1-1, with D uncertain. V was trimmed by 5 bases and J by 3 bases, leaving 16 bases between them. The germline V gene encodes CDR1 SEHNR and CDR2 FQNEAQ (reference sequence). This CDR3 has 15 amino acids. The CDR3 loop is CASSPRPGTDTEAFF. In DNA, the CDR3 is TGTGCCAGCAGCCCCAGACCGGGAACGGACACTGAAGCTTTCTTT.

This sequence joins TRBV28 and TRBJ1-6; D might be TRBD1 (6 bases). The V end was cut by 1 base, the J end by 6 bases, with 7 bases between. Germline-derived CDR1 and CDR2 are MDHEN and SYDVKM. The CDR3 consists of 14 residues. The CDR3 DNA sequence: TGTGCCAGCAGTTTATTAGGGGGTAATTCACCCCTCCACTTT. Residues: CASSLLGGNSPLHF. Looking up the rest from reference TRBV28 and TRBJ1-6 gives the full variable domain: DVKVTQSSRYLVKRTGEKVFLECVQDMDHENMFWYRQDPGLGLRLIYFSYDVKMKEKGDIPEGYSVSREKKERFSLILESASTNQTSMYLCASSLLGGNSPLHFGNGTRLTVT.

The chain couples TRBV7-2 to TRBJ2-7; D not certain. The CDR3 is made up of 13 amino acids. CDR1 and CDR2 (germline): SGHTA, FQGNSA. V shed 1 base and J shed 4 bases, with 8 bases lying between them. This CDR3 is CASSLVPEYEQYF. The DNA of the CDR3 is TGTGCCAGCAGCTTAGTTCCTGAGTACGAGCAGTACTTC.

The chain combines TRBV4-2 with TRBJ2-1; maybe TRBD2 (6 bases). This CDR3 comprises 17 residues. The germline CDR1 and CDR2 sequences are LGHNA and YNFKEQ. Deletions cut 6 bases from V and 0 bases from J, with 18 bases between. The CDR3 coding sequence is TGTGCCAGCAGTCCGGAGCCAGGGACTCGCTCCTACAATGAGCAGTTCTTC. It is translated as CASSPEPGTRSYNEQFF.

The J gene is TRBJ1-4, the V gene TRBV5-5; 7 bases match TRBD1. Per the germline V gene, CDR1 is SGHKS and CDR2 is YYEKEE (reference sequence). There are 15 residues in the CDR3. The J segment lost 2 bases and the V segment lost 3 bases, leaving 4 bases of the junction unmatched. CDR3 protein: CASSSRGQTNEKLFF. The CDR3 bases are TGTGCCAGCAGCTCCAGGGGACAGACTAATGAAAAACTGTTTTTT.

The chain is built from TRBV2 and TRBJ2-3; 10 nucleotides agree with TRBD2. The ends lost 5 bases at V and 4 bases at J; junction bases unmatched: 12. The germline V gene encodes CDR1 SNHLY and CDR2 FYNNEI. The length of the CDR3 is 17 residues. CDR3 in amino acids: CASSLGPSGRASDTQYF. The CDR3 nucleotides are TGTGCCAGCAGTCTGGGCCCCAGCGGGAGGGCCTCAGATACGCAGTATTTT. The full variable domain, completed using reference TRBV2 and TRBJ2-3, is EPEVTQTPSHQVTQMGQEVILRCVPISNHLYFYWYRQILGQKVEFLVSFYNNEISEKSEIFDDQFSVERPDGSNFTLKIRSTKLEDSAMYFCASSLGPSGRASDTQYFGPGTRLTVL.